These 17 T cell receptor beta chains were sequenced from one sample in a study of T cells in Graves' hyperthyroidism and ophthalmopathy. TCR beta CDR3 regions were amplified from RNA transcripts. When the TCR CDR3 underwent first-round RT-PCR, the HTBI primer set was used. From the multiplex PCR reads, TCRdb called clonotypes with MiXCR, one entry per CDR3 protein. The data show hundreds of thousands of distinct CDR3 sequences, with roughly 15% seen just once and 2.5% to 4% held by the top ten. Sequencing input: blood. All receptors come from a woman in her forties with Graves' ophthalmopathy.

This chain joins TRBV19 and TRBJ1-1; no clear D. Germline CDR1 LNHDA, CDR2 SQIVND (reference sequence). The CDR3 contains 15 residues. With 0 bases removed from V and 5 bases from J, the gap between germline ends came to 13 bases. The CDR3 is CASSIEGEWSTEAFF. The DNA for the CDR3 is TGTGCCAGTAGTATAGAGGGAGAATGGTCGACTGAAGCTTTCTTT.

This clonotype was recorded a few times. The chain couples TRBV27 to TRBJ2-2; D perhaps matches TRBD1 (6 bases). The V and J ends lost 5 bases and 5 bases respectively, with 21 bases between them. The CDR3 is 17 residues long. Germline-derived CDR1 and CDR2 are MNHEY and SMNVEV (reference sequence). The CDR3 coding sequence is TGTGCCAGCAGTCCAGGGGCCATCTCGACGGGAACCGGGGAGCTGTTTTTT. Translated, it gives CASSPGAISTGTGELFF.

This clonotype was observed a handful of times. The chain recombines TRBV3-1 with TRBJ2-1; D may be TRBD2 (6 bases). Trimming took off 1 base at V and 10 bases at J, with 23 bases between the two ends. The V gene's germline CDR1 is LGHDT and CDR2 YNNKEL (reference sequence). CDR3 length equals 17 residues. CDR3 nucleotides: TGTGCCAGCAGCCAAGGGGACCCGGGACTGCCCTCTCGGGAGCAGTTCTTC. Its protein is CASSQGDPGLPSREQFF.

This clonotype was picked up many times. V usage is TRBV3-1 and J usage is TRBJ1-6, with D tentatively TRBD1 (5 bases). Trimming stripped 1 base from V and 7 bases from J, with 11 bases between. The CDR3 is 15 amino acids. The V gene's germline CDR1 is LGHDT and CDR2 YNNKEL (reference sequence). The CDR3 spells CASSQAKGVNSPLHF. DNA for the CDR3: TGTGCCAGCAGCCAAGCAAAAGGGGTCAATTCACCCCTCCACTTT.

At least ten counts were recorded for this clonotype. The chain is built from TRBV11-2 and TRBJ2-5, with 14 positions matching TRBD2. CDR3 length equals 17 residues. V lost 1 base and J lost 4; bases outside the gene matches: 5. The germline V gene has CDR1 SGHAT and CDR2 FQNNGV. In DNA, the CDR3 is TGTGCCAGCAGCTTAGTAGGACTAGCGGGAGGAGGAGAGACCCAGTACTTC. It specifies CASSLVGLAGGGETQYF. The full variable domain, completed using reference TRBV11-2 and TRBJ2-5, is EAGVAQSPRYKIIEKRQSVAFWCNPISGHATLYWYQQILGQGPKLLIQFQNNGVVDDSQLPKDRFSAERLKGVDSTLKIQPAKLEDSAVYLCASSLVGLAGGGETQYFGPGTRLLVL.

The chain carries TRBV5-6 and TRBJ2-3, with TRBD2 identical over 10 bases. The V segment lost 3 bases and the J segment 4 bases; nucleotides outside the gene matches: 17. This CDR3 spans 19 amino acids. In germline, CDR1 is SGHDT, CDR2 YYEEEE. DNA for the CDR3: TGTGCCAGCAGCTCGACAACCGCGGGACTAGCGTGGGGGTCAGATACGCAGTATTTT. It yields the protein CASSSTTAGLAWGSDTQYF. The variable domain in full, with the rest retrieved from reference TRBV5-6 and TRBJ2-3, is DAGVTQSPTHLIKTRGQQVTLRCSPKSGHDTVSWYQQALGQGPQFIFQYYEEEERQRGNFPDRFSGHQFPNYSSELNVNALLLGDSALYLCASSSTTAGLAWGSDTQYFGPGTRLTVL.

In this sample, this clonotype turned up a few times. This rearrangement joins TRBV10-3 to TRBJ2-3, with D perhaps matching TRBD1 (5 bases). Trimming removed 4 bases from V and 4 bases from J, with 18 bases in between. Germline CDR1 is ENHRY and CDR2 is SYGVKD. This CDR3 has 16 amino acids. CDR3 in amino acids: CAISGSKGDVSDTQYF. The CDR3 nucleotides are TGTGCCATCAGTGGGTCGAAAGGGGATGTGTCAGATACGCAGTATTTT.

This clonotype has ten or more counts. J is TRBJ2-1 and V is TRBV7-2; TRBD1 matches 7 bases. The CDR3 is 17 amino acids. Germline V gene lookup returns CDR1 SGHTA and CDR2 FQGNSA. The ends lost 4 bases at V and 0 bases at J; junction bases unmatched: 9. CDR3 DNA sequence: TGTGCCAGCAGCTCCACCGGGACAGCCAACTCCTACAATGAGCAGTTCTTC. Translation gives CASSSTGTANSYNEQFF.

This chain joins TRBV3-1 and TRBJ2-1; D is ambiguous. This CDR3 comprises 13 residues. The V end lost 7 bases, the J end lost 3 bases, and 10 bases lay between the germline ends. Germline V lookup: CDR1 LGHDT, CDR2 YNNKEL (reference sequence). The CDR3 bases are TGTGCCAGCACCCGTGGCGGCTACAATGAGCAGTTCTTC. This gives the protein CASTRGGYNEQFF.

This sequence joins TRBV6-5 and TRBJ2-3, with D uncertain. The CDR3 spans 14 residues. The V and J ends lost 2 bases and 2 bases respectively, with 8 bases between them. The V gene's germline CDR1 is MNHEY and CDR2 SVGAGI. The CDR3, as DNA: TGTGCCAGCAGTTACACGAGCCCCACAGATACGCAGTATTTT. It translates to CASSYTSPTDTQYF.

A few counts support this clonotype. The chain is built from TRBV7-2 and TRBJ1-6; the D is unclear. The CDR3 totals 17 residues. V was pared by 1 base and J by 8 bases, with 18 bases between. CDR1 and CDR2 (germline): SGHTA, FQGNSA. The CDR3 is CASSLVPLPVMDSPLHF. CDR3 nucleotides: TGTGCCAGCAGCTTAGTCCCTCTACCTGTTATGGATTCACCCCTCCACTTT.

Many counts were recorded for this clonotype. The J gene is TRBJ2-7, the V gene TRBV14; TRBD2 aligns across 7 bases. The germline gives CDR1 SGHDN, CDR2 FVKESK. With V trimmed by 6 bases and J by 2 bases, 4 bases remained unmatched. This CDR3 is 13 amino acids long. This CDR3 is CASRSSGTYEQYF. As DNA, the CDR3 is TGTGCCAGCAGGTCTAGCGGCACCTACGAGCAGTACTTC.

The gene calls are TRBV6-2 or TRBV6-3 and TRBJ2-7; 7 bases fit TRBD2. The V segment lost 11 bases and the J segment 6 bases; nucleotides outside the gene matches: 4. The CDR3 is 10 amino acids. Germline CDR1 and CDR2: MNHEY and SVGEGT. The DNA for the CDR3 is TGTGCCGGCGGGAGCAGCGAGCAGTACTTC. Amino acids: CAGGSSEQYF.

This chain links TRBV3-1 with TRBJ1-2; D is undetermined. Between the trimmed V and J ends, which lost 4 bases and 4 bases, there was a span of 25 bases. CDR1 and CDR2 from the germline V gene are LGHDT and YNNKEL (reference sequence). The CDR3 is 18 residues long. The CDR3 spells CASSPTHQRTGPSYGYTF. The CDR3 coding sequence is TGTGCCAGCAGCCCGACCCACCAAAGAACCGGGCCATCCTATGGCTACACCTTC.

At least ten counts were recorded for this clonotype. The chain joins TRBV6-1 to TRBJ1-1, with 7 positions matching TRBD1. The CDR3 totals 14 residues. J gave up 5 bases and V 5 bases, and 8 bases lay outside the gene matches. Germline V gene lookup returns CDR1 MNHNS and CDR2 SASEGT. In nucleotides, the CDR3 is TGTGCCAGCAGTCCCGAAGGGGGCAAGACTGAAGCTTTCTTT. Translated, it gives CASSPEGGKTEAFF.

The chain joins TRBV6-2 or TRBV6-3 to TRBJ1-1; TRBD1 is a possible D gene (5 bases). The germline CDR1 and CDR2 sequences are MNHEY and SVGEGT. Deletions cut 1 base from V and 7 bases from J, with 7 bases between. The CDR3 extends over 12 amino acids. The CDR3 protein is CASSYWDGEAFF. CDR3 nucleotide sequence: TGTGCCAGCAGTTACTGGGACGGTGAAGCTTTCTTT.

This clonotype has a count of ten or more. The chain combines TRBV13 with TRBJ2-3, with 7 positions matching TRBD2. The CDR3 is 15 residues long. Germline CDR1 and CDR2: PRHDT and FYEKMQ (reference sequence). The V segment lost 5 bases and the J segment 3 bases; nucleotides outside the gene matches: 8. CDR3 sequence (DNA): TGTGCCAGCAGCACCCGACTAGCAGGGACAGATACGCAGTATTTT. Translating gives CASSTRLAGTDTQYF.